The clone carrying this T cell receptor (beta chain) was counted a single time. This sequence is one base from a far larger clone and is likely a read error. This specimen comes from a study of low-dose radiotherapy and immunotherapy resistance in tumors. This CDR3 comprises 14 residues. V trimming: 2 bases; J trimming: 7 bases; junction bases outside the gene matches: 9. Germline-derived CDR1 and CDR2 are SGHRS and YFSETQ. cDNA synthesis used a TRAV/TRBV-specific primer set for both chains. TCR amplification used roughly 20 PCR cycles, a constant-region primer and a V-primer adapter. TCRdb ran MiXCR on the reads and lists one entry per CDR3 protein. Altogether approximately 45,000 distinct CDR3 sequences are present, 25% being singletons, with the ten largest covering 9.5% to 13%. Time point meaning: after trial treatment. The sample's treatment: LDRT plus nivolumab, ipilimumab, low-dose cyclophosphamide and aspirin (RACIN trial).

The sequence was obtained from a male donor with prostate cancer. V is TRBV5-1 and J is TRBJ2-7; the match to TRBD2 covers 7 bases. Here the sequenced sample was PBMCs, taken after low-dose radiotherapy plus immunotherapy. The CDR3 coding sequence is TGCGCCAGCAGCTTCGGGGGGAAATACAATGAGCAGTACTTC. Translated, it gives CASSFGGKYNEQYF.